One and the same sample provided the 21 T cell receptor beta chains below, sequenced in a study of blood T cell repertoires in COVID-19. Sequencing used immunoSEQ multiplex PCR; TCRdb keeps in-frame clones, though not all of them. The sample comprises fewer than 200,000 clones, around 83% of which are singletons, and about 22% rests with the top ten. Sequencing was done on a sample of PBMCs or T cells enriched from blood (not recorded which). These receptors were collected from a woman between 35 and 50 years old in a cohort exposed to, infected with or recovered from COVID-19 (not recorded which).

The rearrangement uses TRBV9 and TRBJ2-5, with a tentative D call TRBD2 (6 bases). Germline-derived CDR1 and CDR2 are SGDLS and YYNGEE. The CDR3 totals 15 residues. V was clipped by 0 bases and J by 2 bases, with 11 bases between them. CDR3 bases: TGTGCCAGCAGCGTAGGGGTAGCGGAGCAAGAGACCCAGTACTTC. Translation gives CASSVGVAEQETQYF.

CDR3 sequence: CASSQSRNNNYGYTF. The CDR3 bases are TGTGCCAGCAGCCAATCCCGTAACAACAACTATGGCTACACCTTC. This chain joins TRBV16 and TRBJ1-2; D call uncertain. The CDR3 is 15 amino acids. The germline V and J ends were trimmed by 0 bases and 2 bases, with 10 bases remaining between them. Looked up from germline, CDR1 is KGHSY and CDR2 is FQNENV.

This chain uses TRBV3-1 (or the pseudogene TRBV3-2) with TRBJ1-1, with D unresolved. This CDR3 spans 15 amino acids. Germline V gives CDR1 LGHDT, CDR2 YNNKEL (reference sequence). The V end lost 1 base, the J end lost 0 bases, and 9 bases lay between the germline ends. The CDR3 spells CASSQGVKMNTEAFF. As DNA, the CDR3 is TGTGCCAGCAGCCAAGGAGTCAAGATGAACACTGAAGCTTTCTTT.

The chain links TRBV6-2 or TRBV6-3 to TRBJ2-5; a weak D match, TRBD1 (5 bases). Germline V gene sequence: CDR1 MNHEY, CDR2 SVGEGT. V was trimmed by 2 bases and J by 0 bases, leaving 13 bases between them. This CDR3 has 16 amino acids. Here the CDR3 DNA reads TGTGCCAGCAGTTACAGAACCCAGGGCTACCAAGAGACCCAGTACTTC. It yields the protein CASSYRTQGYQETQYF.

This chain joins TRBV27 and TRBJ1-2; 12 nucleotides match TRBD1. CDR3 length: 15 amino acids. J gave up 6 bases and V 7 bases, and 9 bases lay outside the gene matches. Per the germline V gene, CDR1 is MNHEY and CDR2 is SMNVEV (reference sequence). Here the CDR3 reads CASTDLGQGADGYTF. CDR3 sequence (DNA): TGTGCCAGCACCGACCTGGGACAGGGGGCGGATGGCTACACCTTC.

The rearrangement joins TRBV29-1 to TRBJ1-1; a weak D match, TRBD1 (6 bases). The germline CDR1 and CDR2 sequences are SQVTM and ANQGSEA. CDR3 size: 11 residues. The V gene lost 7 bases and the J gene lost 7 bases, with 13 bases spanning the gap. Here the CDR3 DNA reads TGCAGCGACCGAGGGGGGGGTGAAGCTTTCTTT. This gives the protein CSDRGGGEAFF. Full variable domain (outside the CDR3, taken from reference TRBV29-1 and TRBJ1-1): SAVISQKPSRDICQRGTSLTIQCQVDSQVTMMFWYRQQPGQSLTLIATANQGSEATYESGFVIDKFPISRPNLTFSTLTVSNMSPEDSSIYLCSDRGGGEAFFGQGTRLTVV.

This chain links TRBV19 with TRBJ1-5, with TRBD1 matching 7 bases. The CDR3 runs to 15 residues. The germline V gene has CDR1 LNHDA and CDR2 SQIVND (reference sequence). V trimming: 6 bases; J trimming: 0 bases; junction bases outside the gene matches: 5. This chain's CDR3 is CASRRDRYSNQPQHF. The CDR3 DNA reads TGTGCCAGTAGACGGGACAGATATAGCAATCAGCCCCAGCATTTT.

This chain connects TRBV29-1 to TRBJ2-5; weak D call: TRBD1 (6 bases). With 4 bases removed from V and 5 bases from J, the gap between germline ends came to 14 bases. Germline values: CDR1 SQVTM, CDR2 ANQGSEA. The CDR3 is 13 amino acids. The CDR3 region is CSVVYDRLETQYF. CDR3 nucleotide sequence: TGCAGCGTTGTTTACGACAGGTTGGAGACCCAGTACTTC.

The CDR3 spells CASSFAGIGLLNEQFF. For the CDR3, the DNA is TGTGCCAGCAGTTTTGCAGGGATCGGGCTACTTAATGAGCAGTTCTTC. The rearrangement uses TRBV27 and TRBJ2-1; the D gene is possibly TRBD1 (5 bases). The CDR3 has 16 residues. V was clipped by 3 bases and J by 7 bases, with 19 bases between them. The germline V gene has CDR1 MNHEY and CDR2 SMNVEV (reference sequence).

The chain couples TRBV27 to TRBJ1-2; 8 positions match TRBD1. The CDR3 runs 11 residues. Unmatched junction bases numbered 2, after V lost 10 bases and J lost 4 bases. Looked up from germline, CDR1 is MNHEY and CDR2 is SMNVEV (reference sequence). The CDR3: CATTGGYGYTF. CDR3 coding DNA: TGTGCCACTACAGGGGGCTATGGCTACACCTTC.

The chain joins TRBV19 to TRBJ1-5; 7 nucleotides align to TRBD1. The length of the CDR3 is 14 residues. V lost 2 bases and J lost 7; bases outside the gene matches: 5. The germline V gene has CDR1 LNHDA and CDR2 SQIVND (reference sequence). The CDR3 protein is CASSIPGQIQPQHF. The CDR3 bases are TGTGCCAGTAGTATACCGGGACAGATACAGCCCCAGCATTTT.

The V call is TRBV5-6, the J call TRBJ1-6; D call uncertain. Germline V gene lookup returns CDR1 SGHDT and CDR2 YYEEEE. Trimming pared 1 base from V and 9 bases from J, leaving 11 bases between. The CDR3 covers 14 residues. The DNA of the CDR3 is TGTGCCAGCAGCTTGCTGAGATTTACTTCACCCCTCCACTTT. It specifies CASSLLRFTSPLHF.

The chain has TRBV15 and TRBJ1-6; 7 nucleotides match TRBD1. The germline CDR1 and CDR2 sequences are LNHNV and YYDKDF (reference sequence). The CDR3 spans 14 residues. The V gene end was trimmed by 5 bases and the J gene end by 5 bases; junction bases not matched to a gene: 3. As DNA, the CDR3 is TGTGCCACCAGCCTGGGACAGAATAATTCACCCCTCCACTTT. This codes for CATSLGQNNSPLHF.

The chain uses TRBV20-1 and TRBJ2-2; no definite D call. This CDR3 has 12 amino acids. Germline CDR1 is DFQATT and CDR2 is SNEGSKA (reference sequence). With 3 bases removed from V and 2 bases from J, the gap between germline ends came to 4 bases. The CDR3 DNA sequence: TGCAGTGCTAGTCTTAACACCGGGGAGCTGTTTTTT. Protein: CSASLNTGELFF.

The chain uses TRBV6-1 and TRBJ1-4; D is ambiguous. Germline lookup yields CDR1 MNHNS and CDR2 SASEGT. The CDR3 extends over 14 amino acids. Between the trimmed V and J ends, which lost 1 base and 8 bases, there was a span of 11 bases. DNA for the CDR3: TGTGCCAGCAGTGAAGTAGGCTCGGGAGAAAAACTGTTTTTT. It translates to CASSEVGSGEKLFF.

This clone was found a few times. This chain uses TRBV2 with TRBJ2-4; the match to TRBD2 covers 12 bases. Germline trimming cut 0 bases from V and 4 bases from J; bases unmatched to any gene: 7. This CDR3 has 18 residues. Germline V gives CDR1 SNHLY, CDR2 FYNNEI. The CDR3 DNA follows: TGTGCCAGCAGTGAAGCGACTAGCGGGGGCCTCGAGAAAAACATTCAGTACTTC. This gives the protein CASSEATSGGLEKNIQYF.

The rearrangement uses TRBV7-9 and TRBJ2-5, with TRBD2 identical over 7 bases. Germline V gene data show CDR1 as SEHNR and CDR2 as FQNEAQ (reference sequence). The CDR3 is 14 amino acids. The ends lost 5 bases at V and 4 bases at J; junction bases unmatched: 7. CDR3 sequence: CASSPREGPETQYF. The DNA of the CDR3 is TGTGCCAGCAGCCCGAGGGAGGGTCCAGAGACCCAGTACTTC. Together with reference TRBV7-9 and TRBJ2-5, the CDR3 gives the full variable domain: DTGVSQNPRHKITKRGQNVTFRCDPISEHNRLYWYRQTLGQGPEFLTYFQNEAQLEKSRLLSDRFSAERPKGSFSTLEIQRTEQGDSAMYLCASSPREGPETQYFGPGTRLLVL.

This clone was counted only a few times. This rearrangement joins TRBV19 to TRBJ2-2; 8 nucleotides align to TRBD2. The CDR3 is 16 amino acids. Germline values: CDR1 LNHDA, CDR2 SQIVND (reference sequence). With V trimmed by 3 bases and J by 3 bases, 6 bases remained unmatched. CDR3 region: CASSILVTSDTGELFF. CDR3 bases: TGTGCCAGTAGTATTTTGGTGACTAGCGACACCGGGGAGCTGTTTTTT.

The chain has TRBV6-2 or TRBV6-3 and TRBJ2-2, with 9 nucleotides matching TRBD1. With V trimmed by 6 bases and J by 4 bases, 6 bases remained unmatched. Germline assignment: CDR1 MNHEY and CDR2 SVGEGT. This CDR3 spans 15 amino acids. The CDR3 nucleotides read TGTGCCAGCAGCCTGGGACAGGGTGGCACCGGGGAGCTGTTTTTT. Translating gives CASSLGQGGTGELFF.

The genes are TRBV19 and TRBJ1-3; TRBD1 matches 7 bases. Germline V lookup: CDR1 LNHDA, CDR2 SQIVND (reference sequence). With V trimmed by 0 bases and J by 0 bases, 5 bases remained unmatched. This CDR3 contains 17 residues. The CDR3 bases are TGTGCCAGTAGTATAGAAAGACAGGGCGCCTCTGGAAACACCATATATTTT. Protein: CASSIERQGASGNTIYF. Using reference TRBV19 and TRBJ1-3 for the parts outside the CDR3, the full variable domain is DGGITQSPKYLFRKEGQNVTLSCEQNLNHDAMYWYRQDPGQGLRLIYYSQIVNDFQKGDIAEGYSVSREKKESFPLTVTSAQKNPTAFYLCASSIERQGASGNTIYFGEGSWLTVV.

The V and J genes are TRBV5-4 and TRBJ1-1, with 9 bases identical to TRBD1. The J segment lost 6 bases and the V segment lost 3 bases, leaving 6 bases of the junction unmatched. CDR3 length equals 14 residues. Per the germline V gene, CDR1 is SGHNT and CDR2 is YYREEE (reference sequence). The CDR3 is CASSWGTGKSEAFF. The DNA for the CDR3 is TGTGCCAGCAGCTGGGGGACAGGGAAGTCTGAAGCTTTCTTT.